This TCR beta chain is drawn from a study of blood T cells in healthy people across ages. Study results and caveats: Per million T cells, TCR beta diversity dropped about linearly as age rose.

The CDR3 is 13 residues long. Trimming stripped 2 bases from V and 1 base from J, with 9 bases between. The germline V gene encodes CDR1 SQVTM and CDR2 ANQGSEA. Remarks on this clonotype: Its specificity is unknown.

Each donor's blood draw was roughly 9.5 milliliters of peripheral blood. Isolated PBMCs totaled at least 6 million in each sample. Alongside a J-beta primer mix, a sample-barcoded 5' primer served in a second PCR lasting about 7 to 11 cycles. Per-sample output comprised a minimum of 2.5 million paired-end reads containing CDR3. Via MiXCR, TCRdb re-called the 5' RACE reads, giving one row per CDR3 protein. The table records 550,000 to 800,000 distinct CDR3 sequences, roughly 21% of them present only once. Sample: blood. The chain combines TRBV29-1 with TRBJ2-7; D possibly corresponds to TRBD2 (6 bases). This TCR was recovered from a man aged 65 to 79 in good health. CDR3 amino acids: CSVESDYSYEQYF. DNA for the CDR3: TGCAGCGTTGAATCGGACTATTCCTACGAGCAGTACTTC.